This is a list of T cell receptor beta chains from one sample in a study of blood T cell repertoires in COVID-19. Measured with immunoSEQ multiplex PCR; TCRdb has only the in-frame clones, and not every one. The sample lists approximately 57,000 clones, roughly 84% occurring once. The sequenced sample was peripheral blood. The receptors originated from a man aged 40-55 years with active COVID-19. CDR3s include the opening cysteine and the closing phenylalanine or tryptophan. A D gene is named only where the DNA matches it firmly. Not all rows give a size; the values are once, few, many and, for expanded clones, a class.

clone size,V gene,J gene,D gene,CDR3 DNA,CDR3 protein
.,TRBV6-5,TRBJ2-5,.,TGTGCCCCCAGCCGAGGGGGGGCGGGCGAGACCCAGTACTTC,CAPSRGGAGETQYF
.,TRBV5-5,TRBJ2-3,TRBD2,TGTGCCAGCAGCCCGGGACTATTAGATACGCAGTATTTT,CASSPGLLDTQYF
many,TRBV5-4,TRBJ1-5,TRBD1,TGTGCCAGCAGCGCCGGGACAGCTAACAATCAGCCCCAGCATTTT,CASSAGTANNQPQHF
.,TRBV19,TRBJ2-1,TRBD2,TGTGCCAGTAGTGGCTGGAATGCGGGGGGCAATGAGCAGTTCTTC,CASSGWNAGGNEQFF
.,TRBV18,TRBJ1-2,.,TGTGCCAGCTCACCACGGTCGAAAACGGAGGGCTACACCTTC,CASSPRSKTEGYTF
.,TRBV27,TRBJ2-3,TRBD2,TGTGCCAGCAGACGAGACTTACTAGCGGGGAGCACAGATACGCAGTATTTT,CASRRDLLAGSTDTQYF
.,TRBV4-1,TRBJ2-7,TRBD1,TGCGCCAGCAGCCATAGACAGGGAGACGGCTACGAGCAGTACTTC,CASSHRQGDGYEQYF
.,TRBV19,TRBJ1-1,TRBD1,TGTGCCAGTAGTTCCCGACAGGGGGCCCAATCTTATGCAGCTTTCTTT,CASSSRQGAQSYAAFF
.,TRBV7-2,TRBJ1-6,.,TGTGCCAGCAGCTTAAAAGGGGTCTCTTCACCCCTCCACTTT,CASSLKGVSSPLHF
.,TRBV10-3,TRBJ2-3,TRBD1,TGTGCCGCTCAACAGGGGTTAGGCACAGATACGCAGTATTTT,CAAQQGLGTDTQYF
.,TRBV14,TRBJ1-1,.,TGTGCCAGCAGCCCTCCTAACCAGCGAAAAGCTTTCTTT,CASSPPNQRKAFF
.,TRBV5-1,TRBJ2-7,TRBD1,TGCGCCAGCAGCTCACACCTCCGGGACAGTTTCAACGAGCAGTACTTC,CASSSHLRDSFNEQYF
.,TRBV27,TRBJ2-7,TRBD2,TGTGCCAGCAGTTTATCCCCGGGACTAGCGGGAGTCGAGCAGTACTTC,CASSLSPGLAGVEQYF
many,TRBV13,TRBJ2-7,.,TGTGCCAGCAGCTTAGGCCGGGTAGACGTCCAGTACTTC,CASSLGRVDVQYF
.,TRBV28,TRBJ1-5,TRBD1,TGTGCCAGCAGTTCCGGGACAGGGGTTTATCAGCCCCAGCATTTT,CASSSGTGVYQPQHF
.,TRBV18,TRBJ1-6,.,TGTGCCAGCTCACCACGGCGGGGGGACAATTCACCCCTCCACTTT,CASSPRRGDNSPLHF
.,TRBV28,TRBJ1-2,TRBD1,TGTGCCAGCAGTTTATTGGGGACAGGGTCCTATGGCTACACCTTC,CASSLLGTGSYGYTF
.,TRBV6-6,TRBJ1-2,TRBD1,TGTGCCAGCAGCGAACAGGGGATAAACTATGGCTACACCTTC,CASSEQGINYGYTF
.,TRBV28,TRBJ1-1,.,TGTGCCAGCAGTACCTACAGGGTAGGAGGAAACACTGAAGCTTTCTTT,CASSTYRVGGNTEAFF
.,TRBV18,TRBJ2-2,.,TGTGCCAGCTCACCGCAAACTCTTCAGAACACCGGGGAGCTGTTTTTT,CASSPQTLQNTGELFF
.,TRBV3-1/TRBV3-2,TRBJ2-5,TRBD2,TGTGCCAGCAGCCATTATCTAGCGGGAAAAGAGACCCAGTACTTC,CASSHYLAGKETQYF
.,TRBV18,TRBJ2-1,TRBD2,TGTGCCAGCTTGAGGAGCGGGGCTGGGAATGAGCAGTTCTTC,CASLRSGAGNEQFF
once,TRBV7-2,TRBJ2-5,.,TGTGCCAGCAGCTTAGTGCTACTCCTAGAGACCCAGTACTTC,CASSLVLLLETQYF
.,TRBV3-1/TRBV3-2,TRBJ2-7,TRBD1,TGTGCCAGCAGCCGCGGGACAGGGGAGAGTTACGAGCAGTACTTC,CASSRGTGESYEQYF
.,TRBV5-8,TRBJ1-5,.,TGTGCCAGCAGCTTGGCGGGGGGGACGGGCAATCAGCCCCAGCATTTT,CASSLAGGTGNQPQHF
.,TRBV4-2,TRBJ2-1,.,TGTGCCAGCAGCCGGGGGGACAGCGGGCCAGACAATGAGCAGTTCTTC,CASSRGDSGPDNEQFF
few,TRBV6-6,TRBJ2-7,.,TGTGCCAGCAGTCCTGGGCCCCCTAGCGACTACGAGCAGTACTTC,CASSPGPPSDYEQYF
few,TRBV28,TRBJ1-1,.,TGTGCCACCAGGCCACCCGAGGCGGCTTTCTTT,CATRPPEAAFF
.,TRBV25-1,TRBJ2-3,TRBD2,TGTGCCAGCAGTGAACGCGGGAGGGGGACAGATACGCAGTATTTT,CASSERGRGTDTQYF
.,TRBV3-1/TRBV3-2,TRBJ1-5,TRBD1,TGTGCCAGCAGCCAAGGACAGGGGGCCGGTCAGCCCCAGCATTTT,CASSQGQGAGQPQHF
.,TRBV5-1,TRBJ1-1,.,TGCGCCAGCAGCCATTCCGGGACATTTGAAGCTTTCTTT,CASSHSGTFEAFF
.,TRBV20-1,TRBJ2-1,TRBD2,TGCAGTGCTAGTCCTCCCTTTGGACTAGCGGGAGGGCCCTACAATGAGCAGTTCTTC,CSASPPFGLAGGPYNEQFF
.,TRBV3-1/TRBV3-2,TRBJ2-1,.,TGTGCCAGCAGCCCCGACATGACCCCCAATGAGCAGTTCTTC,CASSPDMTPNEQFF
.,TRBV6-6,TRBJ2-4,TRBD2,TGTGCCAGCAGCCCCAGGGGGCGCGGTAGCGGGAGGGTAGCCAAAAACATTCAGTACTTC,CASSPRGRGSGRVAKNIQYF
.,TRBV19,TRBJ1-6,TRBD1,TGTGCCAGTAGTATGGGTGGGGAGAGGGGGCGCTGGGAGAATTCACCCCTCCACTTT,CASSMGGERGRWENSPLHF
.,TRBV19,TRBJ2-4,TRBD1,TGTGCCAGTACCGGGACAGTCGGTGCGACGCGGATTCAGTACTTC,CASTGTVGATRIQYF
.,TRBV18,TRBJ2-7,.,TGTGCCAGCTCACCACCCTTCTACTACGAGCAGTACTTC,CASSPPFYYEQYF
.,TRBV11-1,TRBJ2-7,TRBD2,TGTGCCAGCGGTCAACCGGGGACTAGCGGACCCTACGAGCAGTACTTC,CASGQPGTSGPYEQYF
.,TRBV27,TRBJ2-7,.,TGTGCCAGCAGGAGATTCGAGGGCGAGCAGTACTTC,CASRRFEGEQYF
.,TRBV3-1/TRBV3-2,TRBJ2-1,TRBD2,TGTGCCAGCAGGGGACTAGCGGGAGTCGGTGAGCAGTTCTTC,CASRGLAGVGEQFF
.,TRBV11-2,TRBJ1-3,.,TGTGCCAGCAGCTCGGGGGAGGGTTGGGGAAACACCATATATTTT,CASSSGEGWGNTIYF
.,TRBV3-1/TRBV3-2,TRBJ2-3,TRBD1,TGTGCCAGCAGCCTCGGACAGGGGAGCACAGATACGCAGTATTTT,CASSLGQGSTDTQYF
.,TRBV15,TRBJ2-1,.,TGTGCCACCAGCAGAGATACAGGTTTCACCTACAATGAGCAGTTCTTC,CATSRDTGFTYNEQFF
.,TRBV7-3,TRBJ2-3,TRBD1,TGTGCCAGCAGTCCGGGACAGGTCACAGATACGCAGTATTTT,CASSPGQVTDTQYF
.,TRBV7-2,TRBJ2-7,.,TGTGCCAGCAGCTCCAGTGTCGGGGGACCCTACGAGCAGTACTTC,CASSSSVGGPYEQYF
.,TRBV19,TRBJ1-6,.,TGTGCCAGTAATCAGGGTAATTCACCCCTCCACTTT,CASNQGNSPLHF
.,TRBV11-3,TRBJ2-2,.,TGTGCCAGCAGCTTAGATAAGGGGCCCGGGGAGCTGTTTTTT,CASSLDKGPGELFF
.,TRBV19,TRBJ2-5,TRBD1,TGTGCCAGTAGTGAGGGGGCCGAGACCCAGTACTTC,CASSEGAETQYF
.,TRBV7-9,TRBJ2-1,.,TGTGCCAGCAGCTTGGCCGGGACTCAAGCCTACAATGAGCAGTTCTTC,CASSLAGTQAYNEQFF
.,TRBV5-6,TRBJ2-3,TRBD2,TGTGCCAGCAGCCTCCCAACTAGCGGGAGAAGAGATACGCAGTATTTT,CASSLPTSGRRDTQYF
.,TRBV28,TRBJ2-7,TRBD2,TGTGCCAGCAGTCTGACTAGCGGGAGTTACGAGCAGTACTTC,CASSLTSGSYEQYF
.,TRBV4-2,TRBJ2-7,.,TGTGCCAGCAGCTTACAGAGACAGGTCTCCTACGAGCAGTACTTC,CASSLQRQVSYEQYF
.,TRBV5-4,TRBJ2-5,.,TGTGCCAGCAGCTTATCTAACAGGGAGACCCAGTACTTC,CASSLSNRETQYF